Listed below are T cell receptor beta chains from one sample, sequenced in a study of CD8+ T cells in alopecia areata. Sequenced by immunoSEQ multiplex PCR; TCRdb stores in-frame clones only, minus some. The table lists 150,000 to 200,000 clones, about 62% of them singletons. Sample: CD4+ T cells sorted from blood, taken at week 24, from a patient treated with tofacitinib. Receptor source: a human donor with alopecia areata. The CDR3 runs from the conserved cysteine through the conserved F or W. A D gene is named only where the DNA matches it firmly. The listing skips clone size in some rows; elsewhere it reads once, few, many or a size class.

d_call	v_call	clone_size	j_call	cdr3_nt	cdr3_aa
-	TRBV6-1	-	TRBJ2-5	TGTGCCAGCCTCAAAGGAGGGGGACAAGAGACCCAGTACTTC	CASLKGGGQETQYF
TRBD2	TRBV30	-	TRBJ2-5	TGTGCCTGGAGTGTACTAGCGGGGAAAGAGACCCAGTACTTC	CAWSVLAGKETQYF
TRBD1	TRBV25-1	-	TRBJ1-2	TGTGCCAGCAGTGTGACAGGGGGCTATGGCTACACCTTC	CASSVTGGYGYTF
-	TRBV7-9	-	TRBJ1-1	TGTGCCAGCCACACAGGATCACGGAACACTGAAGCTTTCTTT	CASHTGSRNTEAFF
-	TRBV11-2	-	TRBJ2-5	TGTGCCAGCAGCCAAACCGGGCCCCCAGAGACCCAGTACTTC	CASSQTGPPETQYF
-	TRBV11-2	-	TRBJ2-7	TGTGCCAGCAGCTCCGGACAGTTTGGATCGGTCGAGCAGTACTTC	CASSSGQFGSVEQYF
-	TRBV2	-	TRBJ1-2	TGTGCCAGCAGTGAGGCAGGGCATGGCTACACCTTC	CASSEAGHGYTF
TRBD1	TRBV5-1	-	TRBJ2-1	TGCGCCAGCAGGTTGAGGTCGGACAGGATGGAAAATGAGCAGTTCTTC	CASRLRSDRMENEQFF
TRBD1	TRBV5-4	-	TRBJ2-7	TGTGCCAGCAGCCAACCGGGACAGGGGTCCGACGAGCAGTACTTC	CASSQPGQGSDEQYF
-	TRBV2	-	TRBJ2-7	TGTGCCAGCAGTTACAGTTCCTACGAGCAGTACTTC	CASSYSSYEQYF
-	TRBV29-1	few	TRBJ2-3	TGCAGCGCGGGGCACAGAGTAAGCACAGATACGCAGTATTTT	CSAGHRVSTDTQYF
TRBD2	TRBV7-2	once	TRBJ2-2	TGTGCCAGCAGCTTCCGCCTAGCGGAGAGGGGCACCGGGGAGCTGTTTTTT	CASSFRLAERGTGELFF
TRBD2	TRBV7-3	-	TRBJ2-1	TGTGCCAGCAGCTCCTTTAGCGGGAGGGTGGTCAATGAGCAGTTCTTC	CASSSFSGRVVNEQFF
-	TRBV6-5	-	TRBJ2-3	TGTGCCAGCAGGCCGGGGGGCGGTCCAGATACGCAGTATTTT	CASRPGGGPDTQYF
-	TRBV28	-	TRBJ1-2	TGTGCCAGCAGACTGGGACAAAGCGGCGGCTACACCTTC	CASRLGQSGGYTF
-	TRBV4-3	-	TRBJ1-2	TGCGCCAGCAGCCCTACAGGGAGCCCTCATGGCTACACCTTC	CASSPTGSPHGYTF
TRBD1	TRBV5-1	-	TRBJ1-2	TGCGCCAGCAGCGCCGGGACAGGGGGCGCAACGGGTGGCTACACCTTC	CASSAGTGGATGGYTF
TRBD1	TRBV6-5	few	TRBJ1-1	TGTGCCAGCACCCGAGACAGGGACTCTGAAGCTTTCTTT	CASTRDRDSEAFF
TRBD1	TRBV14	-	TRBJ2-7	TGTGCCAGCAGCCTTTCCCCGGACAGGGTTGAGGAGCAGTACTTC	CASSLSPDRVEEQYF
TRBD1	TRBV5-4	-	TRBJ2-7	TGTGCCAGCAGCTCCCAGGGGGACCTTATTGTGAAGCAGTACTTC	CASSSQGDLIVKQYF
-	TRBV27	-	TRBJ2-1	TGTGCCAGCAGTTATACCGTGGGCTCCTACAATGAGCAGTTCTTC	CASSYTVGSYNEQFF
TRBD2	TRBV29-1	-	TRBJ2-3	TGCAGCGTTGTACCGGGGGGGACAGATACGCAGTATTTT	CSVVPGGTDTQYF
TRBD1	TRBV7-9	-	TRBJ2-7	TGTGCCAGCAGCCCCGTGGGGACAGTTGATTCCTCCTACGAGCAGTACTTC	CASSPVGTVDSSYEQYF
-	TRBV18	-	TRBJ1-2	TGTGCCAGCTCACCGGACGGCGACTATGGCTACACCTTC	CASSPDGDYGYTF
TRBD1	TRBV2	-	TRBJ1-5	TGTGCCAGCGACAGGGATAGCAATCAGCCCCAGCATTTT	CASDRDSNQPQHF
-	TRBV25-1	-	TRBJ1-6	TGTGCCAGCAGTGAATCAGGGCGAGCTTCACCCCTCCACTTT	CASSESGRASPLHF
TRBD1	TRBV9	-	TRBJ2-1	TGTGCCAGCAGCGTGAGCCCGGACAGGGGGCTAGATGAGCAGTTCTTC	CASSVSPDRGLDEQFF
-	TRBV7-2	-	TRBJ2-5	TGTGCCAGCAGTTCCCAAGAGACCCAGTACTTC	CASSSQETQYF
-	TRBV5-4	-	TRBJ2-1	TGTGCCAGCAGCTTGGGGGGGCCTGGGAACAATGAGCAGTTCTTC	CASSLGGPGNNEQFF